A selection of T cell receptor beta chains follows, all from one sample in a study of technical replicates of blood from several donors. Here immunoSEQ multiplex PCR was the method, and the copy in TCRdb shows in-frame clones only, minus some. The sample holds over 55,000 clones, around 85% seen once. The source material was PBMCs. The receptors were gathered from a human donor in good health. Some clones in this sample may be carry-over from other donors' samples. CDR3s include the opening cysteine and the closing phenylalanine or tryptophan. D genes are given only for firm matches. Clone size is not always given. Where it is, it says once, few, many or a class for expanded clones.

TRBJ2-7 | . | 16 | TRBV7-6 | TRBD2 | CASSFSGGLDSYEQYF | TGTGCCAGCAGCTTCTCGGGGGGGTTGGACTCCTACGAGCAGTACTTC
TRBJ2-3 | . | 16 | TRBV4-2 | . | CASSTGSTARTDTQYF | TGTGCCAGCAGTACAGGGTCGACGGCACGCACAGATACGCAGTATTTT
TRBJ2-1 | . | 16 | TRBV7-3 | . | CASSLAGSTSYNEQFF | TGTGCCAGCAGCTTAGCCGGGAGCACGTCCTACAATGAGCAGTTCTTC
TRBJ2-6 | . | 16 | TRBV19 | . | CASSMVTSSGANVLTF | TGTGCCAGTAGTATGGTGACAAGCTCTGGGGCCAACGTCCTGACTTTC
TRBJ2-3 | once | 21 | TRBV30 | TRBD2 | CAWSVLGGLAGIKGPTDTQYF | TGTGCCTGGAGTGTACTAGGGGGACTAGCGGGAATTAAAGGGCCCACAGATACGCAGTATTTT
TRBJ1-5 | once | 15 | TRBV9 | . | CASRGGDRRNQPQHF | TGTGCCAGCAGGGGGGGAGACAGACGCAATCAGCCCCAGCATTTT
TRBJ2-1 | . | 11 | TRBV11-1 | . | CASSGVNEQFF | TGTGCCAGTAGCGGAGTCAATGAGCAGTTCTTC
TRBJ2-1 | . | 14 | TRBV5-6 | TRBD1 | CASSKGQGFNEQFF | TGTGCCAGCAGCAAGGGACAGGGCTTCAATGAGCAGTTCTTC
TRBJ2-2 | . | 16 | TRBV9 | TRBD1 | CASSSDRGSLTGELFF | TGTGCCAGCAGCTCGGACAGGGGCTCTTTAACCGGGGAGCTGTTTTTT
TRBJ1-1 | . | 13 | TRBV2 | . | CASSTSRGSEAFF | TGTGCCAGCAGCACCAGTAGGGGGTCTGAAGCTTTCTTT
TRBJ2-1 | . | 15 | TRBV11-1 | . | CASSLGSGGYNEQFF | TGTGCCAGCAGCTTAGGAAGCGGAGGCTACAATGAGCAGTTCTTC
TRBJ2-5 | . | 13 | TRBV30 | . | CAWSKSGKETQYF | TGTGCCTGGAGTAAAAGCGGCAAAGAGACCCAGTACTTC
TRBJ2-3 | . | 18 | TRBV4-1 | TRBD2 | CASSPGTTTPEGTDTQYF | TGCGCCAGCAGCCCCGGGACTACTACCCCGGAAGGAACAGATACGCAGTATTTT
TRBJ2-3 | . | 14 | TRBV5-1 | . | CASSLPSASDTQYF | TGCGCCAGCAGCTTGCCTAGCGCCTCAGATACGCAGTATTTT
TRBJ2-7 | . | 15 | TRBV2 | . | CASSEARDYSYEQYF | TGTGCCAGCAGTGAAGCCCGAGACTACTCCTACGAGCAGTACTTC
TRBJ1-3 | . | 23 | TRBV30 | TRBD1 | CAWRSYRELDRSFGLVSGNTIYF | TGTGCCTGGAGATCTTATCGGGAATTGGACAGGTCTTTTGGACTTGTGTCTGGAAACACCATATATTTT
TRBJ1-5 | few | 15 | TRBV27 | TRBD1 | CASSVYRDRNQPQHF | TGTGCCAGCAGTGTGTACCGGGACAGAAATCAGCCCCAGCATTTT
TRBJ2-7 | . | 14 | TRBV11-2 | . | CASSFGRGIYEQYF | TGTGCCAGCAGCTTTGGCAGGGGCATCTACGAGCAGTACTTC
TRBJ2-3 | . | 16 | TRBV27 | TRBD2 | CASGGLADPNTDTQYF | TGTGCCAGCGGGGGACTAGCGGACCCTAACACAGATACGCAGTATTTT
TRBJ1-5 | . | 15 | TRBV9 | . | CASSVAPDSLQPQHF | TGTGCCAGCAGCGTAGCTCCGGACAGTCTTCAGCCCCAGCATTTT
TRBJ2-3 | . | 15 | TRBV6-5 | . | CASRPRDGTTDTQYF | TGTGCCAGCAGACCACGGGACGGGACAACAGATACGCAGTATTTT
TRBJ2-7 | . | 12 | TRBV10-3 | . | CAISESTREQYF | TGTGCCATCAGTGAGTCGACTAGGGAGCAGTACTTC
TRBJ2-7 | . | 15 | TRBV15 | TRBD2 | CATSREREPRYEQYF | TGTGCCACCAGCAGAGAGCGGGAGCCGAGATACGAGCAGTACTTC
TRBJ2-7 | . | 16 | TRBV6-1 | TRBD1 | CASSETRRTGHYEQYF | TGTGCCAGCAGTGAAACTCGTAGGACAGGACACTACGAGCAGTACTTC
TRBJ1-4 | . | 15 | TRBV6-1 | . | CAAGTTPSRNEKLFF | TGTGCCGCGGGTACGACCCCGAGCCGAAATGAAAAACTGTTTTTT
TRBJ2-7 | . | 13 | TRBV7-9 | TRBD1 | CASSEDRVYEQYF | TGTGCCAGCAGCGAGGACAGGGTCTACGAGCAGTACTTC
TRBJ1-1 | . | 15 | TRBV12-5 | TRBD1 | CASGTSGTGLTEAFF | TGTGCTAGTGGTACCTCCGGGACAGGGCTCACTGAAGCTTTCTTT
TRBJ2-7 | . | 14 | TRBV6-6 | . | CASNKGSGGYEQYF | TGTGCCAGTAACAAAGGTAGCGGAGGCTACGAGCAGTACTTC
TRBJ2-1 | . | 14 | TRBV27 | . | CASSSWGGDNEQFF | TGTGCCAGCAGTTCTTGGGGCGGTGACAATGAGCAGTTCTTC
TRBJ1-4 | . | 19 | TRBV27 | TRBD1 | CASRRRTGTNSATNEKLFF | TGTGCCAGCAGACGCCGGACAGGCACAAATTCTGCAACTAATGAAAAACTGTTTTTT
TRBJ1-5 | . | 13 | TRBV6-5 | TRBD1 | CASSGDRVQPQHF | TGTGCCAGCAGCGGAGACAGGGTTCAGCCCCAGCATTTT
TRBJ2-2 | . | 17 | TRBV2 | TRBD2 | CASRRLAGGGVTGELFF | TGTGCCAGCAGGAGACTAGCGGGAGGGGGTGTAACCGGGGAGCTGTTTTTT
TRBJ2-3 | . | 13 | TRBV10-3 | . | CAISESRADTQYF | TGTGCCATCAGTGAGTCCCGGGCAGATACGCAGTATTTT
TRBJ2-7 | . | 13 | TRBV7-2 | TRBD1 | CASGNRGIYEQYF | TGTGCCAGCGGAAACAGGGGAATCTACGAGCAGTACTTC
TRBJ2-7 | . | 13 | TRBV6-5 | . | CASSYRRAYEQYF | TGTGCCAGCAGTTACCGCAGGGCCTACGAGCAGTACTTC
TRBJ1-5 | once | 14 | TRBV6-1 | . | CASSVTDSNQPQHF | TGTGCCAGCAGTGTCACTGATAGCAATCAGCCCCAGCATTTT
TRBJ2-1 | once | 16 | TRBV4-3 | . | CASSQGFGGDYNEQFF | TGCGCCAGCAGCCAAGGATTCGGCGGGGACTACAATGAGCAGTTCTTC
TRBJ1-1 | few | 16 | TRBV7-6 | . | CASSPTAGGGGTEAFF | TGTGCCAGCAGCCCCACTGCGGGGGGGGGCGGCACTGAAGCTTTCTTT
TRBJ2-1 | . | 16 | TRBV2 | TRBD2 | CASSDRTSARYNEQFF | TGTGCCAGCAGTGACCGAACTAGCGCCCGATACAATGAGCAGTTCTTC
TRBJ1-1 | medium-sized | 14 | TRBV5-8 | . | CASSGQTVNTEAFF | TGTGCCAGCAGCGGACAGACAGTGAACACTGAAGCTTTCTTT
TRBJ2-7 | . | 12 | TRBV10-2 | . | CASSEPGAEQYF | TGCGCCAGCAGTGAGCCGGGAGCCGAGCAGTACTTC
TRBJ1-6 | . | 13 | TRBV19 | TRBD1 | CATRQGANSPLHF | TGTGCCACGCGACAGGGGGCTAATTCACCCCTCCACTTT
TRBJ1-2 | . | 18 | TRBV11-3 | . | CASSLFTHSGGQYYGYTF | TGTGCCAGCAGCTTATTCACGCATTCGGGGGGGCAGTACTATGGCTACACCTTC
TRBJ2-7 | . | 14 | TRBV4-2 | TRBD1 | CASSQPGQGYEQYF | TGTGCCAGCAGCCAACCGGGACAGGGCTACGAGCAGTACTTC
TRBJ1-2 | . | 13 | TRBV27 | . | CASSTRGKLGYTF | TGTGCCAGCAGTACCCGGGGTAAACTTGGCTACACCTTC
TRBJ1-1 | once | 14 | TRBV7-9 | . | CASSRGEVPTEAFF | TGTGCCAGCAGCCGGGGGGAAGTTCCCACTGAAGCTTTCTTT
TRBJ2-2 | . | 15 | TRBV11-3 | . | CASSLGGVNTGELFF | TGTGCCAGCAGCTTAGGGGGGGTAAACACCGGGGAGCTGTTTTTT
TRBJ1-3 | . | 14 | TRBV28 | . | CASSKGGSGNTIYF | TGTGCCAGCAGCAAAGGGGGCTCTGGAAACACCATATATTTT